The 18 T cell receptor beta chains presented below share a single source sample, sequenced in a study of shared clonotypes between healthy human individuals. TCRdb's copy holds only in-frame clones and misses some; the assay was immunoSEQ multiplex PCR. The sample carries approximately 1,500,000 clones, 95% to 99% recorded once. The sample was naive CD4+ T cells sorted from blood. Indicated subset: CD45RA+ positively selected. Receptors originate from a man aged 25 to 40 in good health.

The rearrangement joins TRBV27 to TRBJ2-3, with 14 bases fitting TRBD2. V trimming: 8 bases; J trimming: 4 bases; junction bases outside the gene matches: 11. Germline-derived CDR1 and CDR2 are MNHEY and SMNVEV (reference sequence). The CDR3 runs 17 residues. CDR3 loop: CASGGLAGARDSDTQYF. As DNA, the CDR3 is TGTGCCAGCGGGGGACTAGCGGGAGCCCGTGATTCAGATACGCAGTATTTT.

The rearrangement uses TRBV29-1 and TRBJ2-5; D is undetermined. The CDR3 is 13 amino acids. CDR1 is SQVTM and CDR2 is ANQGSEA in the germline V gene. Between the trimmed V and J ends, which lost 6 bases and 5 bases, there was a span of 16 bases. CDR3: CSVPWTVGETQYF. CDR3 nucleotides: TGCAGCGTACCGTGGACGGTAGGGGAGACCCAGTACTTC.

This clone was seen once. CDR3 region: CASSTGRTDTQYF. In DNA form, the CDR3 reads TGTGCCAGTAGTACAGGGAGAACAGATACGCAGTATTTT. The gene calls are TRBV19 and TRBJ2-3; D might be TRBD1 or TRBD2, each matching 5 bases. The CDR3 covers 13 residues. Trimming removed 4 bases from V and 3 bases from J, with 8 bases in between. Germline V gene lookup returns CDR1 LNHDA and CDR2 SQIVND (reference sequence).

The chain recombines TRBV5-8 with TRBJ1-1, with D hard to call. The germline V gene encodes CDR1 SGHTS and CDR2 YDEGEE. V dropped 3 bases and J dropped 1 base, with 7 bases sitting between them. The CDR3 has 13 residues. The CDR3 DNA reads as TGTGCCAGCAGCTCTGCAGGGAACACTGAAGCTTTCTTT. This gives the protein CASSSAGNTEAFF.

The CDR3 DNA follows: TGTGCCTGGAGTGTATCGACAGGGGGAGGTCAGCCCCAGCATTTT. It translates to CAWSVSTGGGQPQHF. The rearrangement links TRBV30 to TRBJ1-5; 9 bases fit TRBD1. Germline V CDR1 and CDR2: GTSNPN, SVGIG (reference sequence). This CDR3 spans 15 amino acids. The junction had 6 bases not matched to a gene; V was cut back by 0 bases and J by 6 bases.

The chain is built from TRBV27 and TRBJ2-3; weak D call: TRBD1 (6 bases). Trimming took 6 bases from V and 4 from J, leaving 14 bases between them. The CDR3 is 14 amino acids. The germline CDR1 and CDR2 sequences are MNHEY and SMNVEV (reference sequence). In nucleotides, the CDR3 is TGTGCCAGCAGCTTAGGGGGTTCCCCAGATACGCAGTATTTT. Encoded protein: CASSLGGSPDTQYF.

V is TRBV4-2 and J is TRBJ2-3, with 8 bases lining up with TRBD2. V lost 1 base to trimming and J lost 1 base; unmatched junction nucleotides: 4. Germline V gene data show CDR1 as LGHNA and CDR2 as YNFKEQ. The CDR3 is 16 residues long. The chain's CDR3 is CASSQVSAGGTDTQYF. The DNA of the CDR3 is TGTGCCAGCAGCCAAGTATCAGCGGGGGGCACAGATACGCAGTATTTT.

This chain uses TRBV14 with TRBJ2-5; D uncertain. Trimming pared 4 bases from V and 5 bases from J, leaving 11 bases between. Germline values: CDR1 SGHDN, CDR2 FVKESK. This CDR3 has 13 residues. DNA of the CDR3: TGTGCCAGCAGCCGGGTAATCCTGGAGACCCAGTACTTC. The encoded protein is CASSRVILETQYF.

The chain is built from TRBV5-4 and TRBJ2-2; D is uncertain. The ends were cut back, 9 bases at V and 0 bases at J, with 6 bases in the middle. This CDR3 is 12 amino acids long. CDR1 is SGHNT, CDR2 YYREEE, per germline (reference sequence). CDR3 residues: CATSANTGELFF. The CDR3 DNA reads TGTGCCACCTCAGCGAACACCGGGGAGCTGTTTTTT.

Concerning this clone: The same CDR3 is also encoded by other DNA sequences in this sample. This rearrangement joins TRBV5-6 to TRBJ1-3; D call uncertain. The CDR3 sequence is 14 residues long. From germline, CDR1 is SGHDT and CDR2 YYEEEE. V was clipped by 0 bases and J by 1 base, with 5 bases between them. The CDR3 region has the DNA TGTGCCAGCAGCTTGGGTGGATCTGGAAACACCATATATTTT. Protein: CASSLGGSGNTIYF.

CDR3 sequence reads: CASSSSQGARYEQYF. CDR3 sequence (DNA): TGTGCCAGCAGTTCCTCACAGGGGGCGCGGTACGAGCAGTACTTC. J is TRBJ2-7 and V is TRBV28; 9 bases align to TRBD1. Germline lookup yields CDR1 MDHEN and CDR2 SYDVKM. V lost 4 bases, J lost 4 bases, and 8 bases stayed unmatched. The CDR3 runs to 15 residues.

The gene calls are TRBV9 and TRBJ2-2; 7 positions agree with TRBD2. The V segment lost 0 bases and the J segment 1 base; nucleotides outside the gene matches: 6. This CDR3 has 17 amino acids. Germline V gene sequence: CDR1 SGDLS, CDR2 YYNGEE. This chain's CDR3 is CASSVVGSGLNTGELFF. The CDR3 nucleotides read TGTGCCAGCAGCGTAGTGGGTAGCGGGTTGAACACCGGGGAGCTGTTTTTT.

The V call is TRBV7-2, the J call TRBJ2-1, with 8 positions matching TRBD1. The CDR3 contains 15 residues. V was pared by 2 bases and J by 3 bases, with 3 bases of the junction left unmatched. The germline V gene has CDR1 SGHTA and CDR2 FQGNSA. The CDR3 region is CASSLQGAGYNEQFF. The CDR3 DNA is TGTGCCAGCAGCTTACAGGGGGCGGGCTACAATGAGCAGTTCTTC.

This chain uses TRBV5-4 with TRBJ2-7, with 9 bases lining up with TRBD1. Germline CDR1 and CDR2: SGHNT and YYREEE (reference sequence). The ends lost 4 bases at V and 5 bases at J; junction bases unmatched: 10. The CDR3 is made up of 15 amino acids. CDR3 DNA: TGTGCCAGCAGCCCGGGACGGGACAGGGACCACGAGCAGTACTTC. Amino acids: CASSPGRDRDHEQYF.

The chain joins TRBV5-1 to TRBJ1-1; D might be TRBD1 (5 bases). V lost 3 bases to trimming and J lost 0 bases, with 9 bases between them. CDR1 is SGHRS and CDR2 is YFSETQ in the germline V gene. The CDR3 loop spans 14 amino acids. The CDR3 nucleotides read TGCGCCAGCAGCTGGGGACGGATGAACACTGAAGCTTTCTTT. It specifies CASSWGRMNTEAFF.

This chain uses TRBV2 with TRBJ1-5; D might be TRBD1 (5 bases). This CDR3 is built from 16 residues. Germline V CDR1 and CDR2: SNHLY, FYNNEI. V shed 5 bases and J shed 2 bases, with 16 bases lying between them. The CDR3 loop is CASSRRTGGGNQPQHF. In DNA, the CDR3 is TGTGCCAGCAGTCGACGAACAGGAGGGGGCAATCAGCCCCAGCATTTT.

The J gene is TRBJ2-7, the V gene TRBV28, with D unresolved. This CDR3 has 15 amino acids. The V end lost 5 bases, the J end lost 2 bases, and 16 bases lay between the germline ends. The germline CDR1 and CDR2 sequences are MDHEN and SYDVKM. The CDR3 DNA sequence: TGTGCCAGCAGTGCGACTGGTAAATTTCCCTACGAGCAGTACTTC. Translation: CASSATGKFPYEQYF.

For this clone: This sample includes further DNA sequences coding for the same CDR3. This chain's CDR3 is CASSFGSTDTQYF. CDR3 in DNA: TGTGCCAGCAGCTTTGGGAGCACAGATACGCAGTATTTT. This chain joins TRBV7-2 and TRBJ2-3; D unresolved. Trimming stripped 3 bases from V and 0 bases from J, with 4 bases between. Germline CDR1 SGHTA, CDR2 FQGNSA. The CDR3 length is 13 residues.